The 19 T cell receptor beta chains below were found in one sample sequenced in a study of CD8 T cells in ankylosing spondylitis. TCRdb called the 5' RACE reads again in MiXCR, with one record for every CDR3 protein. The sample yields a few hundred thousand distinct CDR3 sequences, roughly a tenth seen once. The sample taken for sequencing was blood, either unsorted or a sorted T cell fraction (not recorded which). All receptors derive from a male donor with ankylosing spondylitis or in good health (not recorded which).

This clonotype showed up many times. This sequence joins TRBV12-3 or TRBV12-4 and TRBJ1-2; no firm D call. V was clipped by 6 bases and J by 5 bases, with 13 bases between them. The CDR3 contains 13 residues. CDR3 in amino acids: CASSPQEAYGYTF. For the CDR3, the DNA is TGTGCCAGCAGCCCCCAGGAAGCTTATGGCTACACCTTC.

This clonotype was counted many times. This rearrangement joins TRBV5-1 to TRBJ2-1; TRBD2 aligns across 10 bases. This CDR3 is 18 amino acids long. Germline CDR1 and CDR2: SGHRS and YFSETQ. V was pared by 0 bases and J by 7 bases, with 13 bases of the junction left unmatched. CDR3 sequence (DNA): TGCGCCAGCAGCTTGGATCTGGGAGCGGGAGGGTCAGATAATGAGCAGTTCTTC. This translates into CASSLDLGAGGSDNEQFF.

This clonotype was counted a few times. The chain links TRBV4-1 to TRBJ1-5; no reliable D call. The V end lost 0 bases, the J end lost 2 bases, and 5 bases lay between the germline ends. Germline CDR1 reads MGHRA; CDR2 reads YSYEKL. This CDR3 is 14 amino acids long. The CDR3 DNA reads TGCGCCAGCAGCCAAGATCGAGGCAATCAGCCCCAGCATTTT. Its protein is CASSQDRGNQPQHF.

This clonotype was seen many times. The rearrangement links TRBV7-8 to TRBJ2-1, with no clear D. CDR3 length: 12 residues. V was cut by 1 base and J by 7 bases, with 5 bases left in between. The V gene's germline CDR1 is SGHVS and CDR2 FQNEAQ. The DNA of the CDR3 is TGTGCCAGCAGCTTAGTGATGAATGAGCAGTTCTTC. This codes for CASSLVMNEQFF.

V is TRBV6-1 and J is TRBJ2-3; 12 bases are shared with TRBD2. V lost 5 bases and J lost 0; bases outside the gene matches: 12. The germline V gene encodes CDR1 MNHNS and CDR2 SASEGT. The CDR3 totals 19 residues. In nucleotides, the CDR3 is TGTGCCAGCAGTCTTTCCGGGACTAGCGGGTCCGCTAGCACAGATACGCAGTATTTT. Protein sequence: CASSLSGTSGSASTDTQYF.

This clonotype has a count of ten or more. The chain couples TRBV20-1 to TRBJ2-5; D unresolved. The CDR3 length is 15 residues. V lost 3 bases and J 4 bases, leaving 18 bases between the germline ends. The V gene's germline CDR1 is DFQATT and CDR2 SNEGSKA (reference sequence). CDR3: CSASSPLFGRETQYF. CDR3 nucleotide sequence: TGCAGTGCTAGCTCCCCGTTATTCGGGCGAGAGACCCAGTACTTC.

The gene calls are TRBV20-1 and TRBJ2-7, with TRBD1 as a possible D gene (7 bases). Germline V gene lookup returns CDR1 DFQATT and CDR2 SNEGSKA (reference sequence). The CDR3 sequence is 15 residues long. The V end was cut by 6 bases, the J end by 2 bases, with 20 bases between. The CDR3 region is CSAGGTEKDPYEQYF. Here the CDR3 DNA reads TGCAGTGCAGGGGGGACAGAAAAAGATCCCTACGAGCAGTACTTC.

This clonotype was seen many times. CDR3 DNA sequence: TGCGCCAGCAGCTTGGCTGCCAGGGGGCAACATCAGCCCCAGCATTTT. Amino acids: CASSLAARGQHQPQHF. This chain connects TRBV5-1 to TRBJ1-5; TRBD1 agrees at 8 bases. The CDR3 runs to 16 residues. CDR1 is SGHRS and CDR2 is YFSETQ in the germline V gene. Trimming removed 0 bases from V and 5 bases from J; junction bases left unmatched: 7.

This clonotype was found many times. CDR3 nucleotides: TGTGCCAGCAGCTTTCGTTCGGGCGACACGCTTGAAAAACTGTTTTTT. Protein sequence: CASSFRSGDTLEKLFF. The V gene is TRBV5-4, the J gene TRBJ1-4, with no clear D. The CDR3 contains 16 residues. Trimming stripped 2 bases from V and 7 bases from J, with 18 bases between. Germline V gives CDR1 SGHNT, CDR2 YYREEE (reference sequence).

The rearrangement uses TRBV11-2 and TRBJ2-2; 10 bases fit TRBD1. V was clipped by 0 bases and J by 3 bases; unmatched bases: 7. Germline V gene lookup returns CDR1 SGHAT and CDR2 FQNNGV. There are 18 residues in the CDR3. For the CDR3, the DNA is TGTGCCAGCAGCTTAGAGGGTTGGGGGACAGGGGACACCGGGGAGCTGTTTTTT. This translates into CASSLEGWGTGDTGELFF.

This clonotype occurred a few times. The gene calls are TRBV7-9 and TRBJ1-6; 9 positions agree with TRBD1. This CDR3 is built from 14 residues. CDR1 is SEHNR, CDR2 FQNEAQ, per germline (reference sequence). The J segment lost 7 bases and the V segment lost 5 bases, leaving 3 bases of the junction unmatched. CDR3 DNA: TGTGCCAGCAGCCACGGACAGGGGAATTCACCCCTCCACTTT. Amino acids: CASSHGQGNSPLHF.

At least ten counts were recorded for this clonotype. The chain is built from TRBV12-3 or TRBV12-4 and TRBJ1-4; D is unresolved. The CDR3 extends over 17 amino acids. V was clipped by 3 bases and J by 0 bases, with 14 bases between them. DNA for the CDR3: TGTGCCAGCAGTTTTTGGTCGGGAGGGTCAACTAATGAAAAACTGTTTTTT. This codes for CASSFWSGGSTNEKLFF.

The table lists this clonotype with many counts. The chain couples TRBV5-1 to TRBJ1-4; 10 bases fit TRBD1. CDR1 SGHRS and CDR2 YFSETQ come from the germline V gene. The CDR3 has 15 residues. V gave up 4 bases and J gave up 5 bases; unmatched junction bases: 5. The DNA for the CDR3 is TGCGCCAGCAGCCCCAGGACAGGGGGGAATGAAAAACTGTTTTTT. This translates into CASSPRTGGNEKLFF.

This clonotype has a handful of counts. This chain joins TRBV11-3 and TRBJ2-1; D may be TRBD2 (7 bases). The V gene's germline CDR1 is SGHNT and CDR2 YENEEA. With 5 bases removed from V and 8 bases from J, the gap between germline ends came to 19 bases. This CDR3 comprises 15 residues. In nucleotides, the CDR3 is TGTGCCAGCAGCCCCGAGGGCGGGGGCGTTCATGAGCAGTTCTTC. This sequence encodes CASSPEGGGVHEQFF.

The V gene is TRBV6-1, the J gene TRBJ2-7; D tentatively fits TRBD1 or TRBD2 (5 bases each). Germline values: CDR1 MNHNS, CDR2 SASEGT. The CDR3 is 14 amino acids. Trimming took off 8 bases at V and 3 bases at J, with 17 bases between the two ends. CDR3 nucleotide sequence: TGTGCCAGCTCACGGGACGCAGTAAACTACGAGCAGTACTTC. As protein: CASSRDAVNYEQYF.

This clonotype was observed many times. J is TRBJ2-5 and V is TRBV5-1, with TRBD2 identical over 15 bases. Losses at the gene ends were 3 bases for V and 2 bases for J; bases not matched to a gene: 5. The CDR3 is made up of 17 amino acids. From germline, CDR1 is SGHRS and CDR2 YFSETQ. The CDR3 DNA reads TGCGCCAGCAGCTCCCTCGGACTAGCGGGGGGGCAAGAGACCCAGTACTTC. Protein: CASSSLGLAGGQETQYF. Based on the CDR3 plus reference TRBV5-1 and TRBJ2-5, the full variable domain is KAGVTQTPRYLIKTRGQQVTLSCSPISGHRSVSWYQQTPGQGLQFLFEYFSETQRNKGNFPGRFSGRQFSNSRSEMNVSTLELGDSALYLCASSSLGLAGGQETQYFGPGTRLLVL.

This clonotype showed up many times. V gene TRBV6-1 combines with J gene TRBJ1-2; D perhaps matches TRBD1 (6 bases). In germline, CDR1 is MNHNS, CDR2 SASEGT. V was clipped by 6 bases and J by 4 bases, with 21 bases between them. The CDR3 totals 16 residues. CDR3 in amino acids: CASRKTGARHPYGYTF. The DNA for the CDR3 is TGTGCCAGCAGGAAGACAGGCGCCCGGCATCCCTATGGCTACACCTTC.

This clonotype has ten or more counts. The rearrangement uses TRBV4-2 and TRBJ2-1; D call uncertain. Germline values: CDR1 LGHNA, CDR2 YNFKEQ. Trimming removed 3 bases from V and 5 bases from J, with 20 bases in between. This CDR3 region has 17 residues. This CDR3 reads CASSHQKGPGSNNEQFF. CDR3 in DNA: TGTGCCAGCAGCCACCAAAAAGGCCCCGGATCCAACAATGAGCAGTTCTTC.

This clonotype was detected many times. V usage is TRBV12-3 or TRBV12-4 and J usage is TRBJ1-1; no reliable D call. The V end lost 4 bases, the J end lost 10 bases, and 13 bases lay between the germline ends. The CDR3 totals 12 residues. CDR3 bases: TGTGCCAGCAGTTACAGCGTCCTGGTAGCTTTCTTT. Its protein is CASSYSVLVAFF.